The next 24 T cell receptor beta chains were all read from a single sample in a study of early T cells in non-severe SARS-CoV-2 infection. TCRdb re-called the 5' RACE reads through MiXCR, storing one row per CDR3 protein. Altogether approximately 73,000 distinct CDR3 sequences are present, roughly 13% being singletons, with the ten largest covering 1.1%. Sequencing was done on a sample of whole blood. These TCRs come from an adult who was a healthcare worker with PCR-confirmed SARS-CoV-2 infection or an uninfected control (not recorded which).

This clonotype is categorized as medium-sized (0.01 to 0.1%). V and J are TRBV6-1 and TRBJ2-1; the match to TRBD2 covers 9 bases. This CDR3 is built from 15 residues. Germline V gene sequence: CDR1 MNHNS, CDR2 SASEGT. The V segment lost 5 bases and the J segment 3 bases; nucleotides outside the gene matches: 5. Written as DNA, the CDR3 is TGTGCCAGCAGTCCCGGGACTAGCCTCTACAATGAGCAGTTCTTC. Translating it yields CASSPGTSLYNEQFF.

This chain uses TRBV11-2 with TRBJ2-3, with 11 bases matching TRBD2. With 3 bases clipped from V and 0 bases from J, the junction kept 20 bases outside the gene matches. Germline V CDR1 and CDR2: SGHAT, FQNNGV. CDR3 size: 22 residues. CDR3: CASSLVAFGLAGGPTSTDTQYF. The CDR3 region has the DNA TGTGCCAGCAGCTTGGTCGCCTTTGGCCTAGCGGGGGGACCTACTAGCACAGATACGCAGTATTTT.

There are a few counts of this clonotype. J is TRBJ1-6 and V is TRBV2; TRBD1 is a possible D gene (6 bases). The V gene's germline CDR1 is SNHLY and CDR2 FYNNEI. Trimming stripped 1 base from V and 9 bases from J, with 13 bases between. The CDR3 has 15 residues. The CDR3 is CASSEGTDGISPLHF. The CDR3 DNA is TGTGCCAGCAGTGAAGGGACAGATGGAATTTCACCCCTCCACTTT.

This clonotype was detected many times. This chain's CDR3 is CSVEDRDNSEQYF. The CDR3 nucleotides read TGCAGCGTTGAGGACAGGGATAACAGCGAGCAGTACTTC. The chain joins TRBV29-1 to TRBJ2-7; the match to TRBD1 covers 8 bases. Per germline, CDR1 SQVTM and CDR2 ANQGSEA. The CDR3 covers 13 residues. V dropped 3 bases and J dropped 6; count of bases not matched to a gene: 7.

The rearrangement uses TRBV20-1 and TRBJ2-1; the D gene is possibly TRBD2 (5 bases). Looked up from germline, CDR1 is DFQATT and CDR2 is SNEGSKA (reference sequence). V dropped 1 base and J dropped 0 bases, with 19 bases sitting between them. This CDR3 is 18 amino acids long. The CDR3 nucleotides are TGCAGTGCTAGAGGCCGAGGAGGCGGGCCCCGCTCCTACAATGAGCAGTTCTTC. Translation gives CSARGRGGGPRSYNEQFF.

The sample holds many counts of this clonotype. This sequence joins TRBV6-5 and TRBJ2-2; D unresolved. CDR1 and CDR2 (germline): MNHEY, SVGAGI. V lost 2 bases and J 3 bases, leaving 7 bases between the germline ends. The length of the CDR3 is 14 residues. CDR3 region: CASSYRSDTGELFF. As DNA, the CDR3 is TGTGCCAGCAGTTACCGGAGCGACACCGGGGAGCTGTTTTTT.

The sample holds many counts of this clonotype. The J gene is TRBJ1-2, the V gene TRBV12-3 or TRBV12-4; D gene uncertain. Between the trimmed V and J ends, which lost 9 bases and 8 bases, there was a span of 16 bases. The CDR3 is 12 residues long. CDR3 DNA: TGTGCCAGTTCGACCTTGGGCCTAGGCTACACCTTC. Translated, it gives CASSTLGLGYTF.

This clonotype was observed a handful of times. This rearrangement joins TRBV29-1 to TRBJ2-5; 9 nucleotides agree with TRBD2. Trimming cost V 3 bases and J 5 bases; bases outside gene matches: 10. Germline V gives CDR1 SQVTM, CDR2 ANQGSEA. The CDR3 is 15 amino acids. In nucleotides, the CDR3 is TGCAGCGTTGAGTCCGGCGGGGGGGCAGCTGAGACCCAGTACTTC. Translating gives CSVESGGGAAETQYF. The whole variable domain, remainder taken from reference TRBV29-1 and TRBJ2-5, is SAVISQKPSRDICQRGTSLTIQCQVDSQVTMMFWYRQQPGQSLTLIATANQGSEATYESGFVIDKFPISRPNLTFSTLTVSNMSPEDSSIYLCSVESGGGAAETQYFGPGTRLLVL.

This clonotype was seen at least ten times. The chain couples TRBV10-3 to TRBJ2-3; D unresolved. The CDR3 consists of 13 residues. V gave up 4 bases and J gave up 3 bases, with 8 bases separating them. Germline values: CDR1 ENHRY, CDR2 SYGVKD. DNA for the CDR3: TGTGCCATCAGTGTCGAAGGTACAGATACGCAGTATTTT. It is translated as CAISVEGTDTQYF.

This clonotype was seen repeatedly, ten times or more. This chain links TRBV4-3 with TRBJ2-7, with D perhaps matching TRBD2 (6 bases). V shed 1 base and J shed 1 base, with 14 bases lying between them. Germline V lookup: CDR1 LGHNA, CDR2 YSLEER. The CDR3 length is 16 residues. The DNA of the CDR3 is TGCGCCAGCAGCCAAGGATCAGGGACTCCTTCCTACGAGCAGTACTTC. Its protein product is CASSQGSGTPSYEQYF.

The chain employs TRBV29-1 and TRBJ1-2; TRBD1 might be the D (6 bases). The CDR3 sequence is 11 residues long. The germline gives CDR1 SQVTM, CDR2 ANQGSEA. Trimming removed 5 bases from V and 7 bases from J, with 11 bases in between. The chain's CDR3 is CSVYRVSGYTF. The CDR3 nucleotides are TGCAGCGTTTACAGGGTCTCTGGCTACACCTTC.

This clonotype was observed a few times. The CDR3 DNA follows: TGCAGCGTTTTGGGGGTGGACGAGCAGTACTTC. Residues: CSVLGVDEQYF. The rearrangement joins TRBV29-1 to TRBJ2-7; D tentatively reads TRBD1 or TRBD2 (5 bases each). CDR3 length: 11 amino acids. In germline, CDR1 is SQVTM, CDR2 ANQGSEA. Trimming cost V 5 bases and J 5 bases, with 10 bases left between them.

V is TRBV9 and J is TRBJ1-2; tentative D call: TRBD1 (6 bases). V lost 4 bases to trimming and J lost 5 bases, with 9 bases between them. CDR3 length equals 12 residues. In germline, CDR1 is SGDLS, CDR2 YYNGEE. CDR3 amino acids: CASSPQGYGYTF. The CDR3 bases are TGTGCCAGCAGCCCCCAGGGGTATGGCTACACCTTC.

This clonotype was counted ten times or more. The chain uses TRBV12-5 and TRBJ2-7; D unclear. This CDR3 has 10 amino acids. V gave up 3 bases and J gave up 3 bases, with 0 bases separating them. From germline, CDR1 is LGHNT and CDR2 FRNRAP. For the CDR3, the DNA is TGTGCTAGTGGTTTCTACGAGCAGTACTTC. Encoded protein: CASGFYEQYF.

This clonotype was counted at least ten times. The V gene is TRBV5-5, the J gene TRBJ2-3; tentatively, D is TRBD1 or TRBD2 (6 bases each). The V gene lost 5 bases and the J gene lost 4 bases, with 17 bases spanning the gap. Looked up from germline, CDR1 is SGHKS and CDR2 is YYEKEE (reference sequence). The CDR3 is 15 amino acids. CDR3 sequence reads: CASSVPEGEADTQYF. The CDR3 DNA is TGTGCCAGCAGTGTGCCGGAGGGGGAGGCAGATACGCAGTATTTT.

This clonotype occurred a few times. The rearrangement links TRBV9 to TRBJ2-7, with 10 bases identical to TRBD1. V lost 4 bases, J lost 2 bases, and 9 bases stayed unmatched. Germline V gene sequence: CDR1 SGDLS, CDR2 YYNGEE. This CDR3 is built from 16 residues. This chain's CDR3 is CASSITPGQGTYEQYF. Written as DNA, the CDR3 is TGTGCCAGCAGCATTACCCCGGGACAGGGGACCTACGAGCAGTACTTC. The complete variable domain, with remaining parts taken from reference TRBV9 and TRBJ2-7, reads DSGVTQTPKHLITATGQRVTLRCSPRSGDLSVYWYQQSLDQGLQFLIQYYNGEERAKGNILERFSAQQFPDLHSELNLSSLELGDSALYFCASSITPGQGTYEQYFGPGTRLTVT.

This clonotype was observed a handful of times. J is TRBJ2-5 and V is TRBV20-1, with D perhaps being TRBD1 or TRBD2 (5 bases each). V gave up 4 bases and J gave up 3 bases, with 9 bases separating them. The germline V gene encodes CDR1 DFQATT and CDR2 SNEGSKA (reference sequence). The CDR3 has 12 amino acids. The CDR3, as DNA: TGCAGTGCTACGGGACGGAAAGAGACCCAGTACTTC. This gives the protein CSATGRKETQYF.

This chain uses TRBV19 with TRBJ2-7; 12 bases align to TRBD1. The CDR3 has 16 residues. Looked up from germline, CDR1 is LNHDA and CDR2 is SQIVND (reference sequence). With V trimmed by 5 bases and J by 6 bases, 11 bases remained unmatched. CDR3 amino acids: CASSPRDRGLLGEQYF. The CDR3 DNA reads as TGTGCCAGTAGTCCCCGGGACAGGGGGCTCCTCGGCGAGCAGTACTTC.

The gene calls are TRBV6-5 and TRBJ2-7; the match to TRBD1 covers 10 bases. Trimming cost V 10 bases and J 7 bases; bases outside gene matches: 7. Per the germline V gene, CDR1 is MNHEY and CDR2 is SVGAGI. The CDR3 is 12 amino acids. This CDR3 reads CATGTGAREQYF. Written as DNA, the CDR3 is TGTGCCACCGGGACAGGGGCTCGGGAGCAGTACTTC.

This clonotype was detected a few times. The chain couples TRBV30 to TRBJ1-1; 8 positions agree with TRBD1. Germline V CDR1 and CDR2: GTSNPN, SVGIG (reference sequence). This CDR3 is 11 amino acids long. With V trimmed by 7 bases and J by 11 bases, 9 bases remained unmatched. The CDR3 sequence: CAFNQGALAFF. CDR3 nucleotides: TGTGCCTTTAACCAGGGGGCTCTGGCTTTCTTT.

The sample holds many counts of this clonotype. The chain employs TRBV6-5 and TRBJ1-3, with 7 positions matching TRBD1. CDR3 size: 16 residues. V was clipped by 2 bases and J by 0 bases; unmatched bases: 4. In germline, CDR1 is MNHEY, CDR2 SVGAGI. The CDR3 DNA is TGTGCCAGCAGTTACCTCCGGACAGGCTCTGGAAACACCATATATTTT. Amino acid sequence: CASSYLRTGSGNTIYF.

This clonotype is classed as medium-sized. The chain joins TRBV5-1 to TRBJ2-5; D is unclear. CDR1 is SGHRS and CDR2 is YFSETQ in the germline V gene. The CDR3 is 14 amino acids. V lost 3 bases, J lost 5 bases, and 14 bases lay in between. The CDR3 sequence is CASSSAWVGETQYF. CDR3 coding DNA: TGCGCCAGCAGCTCCGCCTGGGTTGGGGAGACCCAGTACTTC. Looking up the rest from reference TRBV5-1 and TRBJ2-5 gives the full variable domain: KAGVTQTPRYLIKTRGQQVTLSCSPISGHRSVSWYQQTPGQGLQFLFEYFSETQRNKGNFPGRFSGRQFSNSRSEMNVSTLELGDSALYLCASSSAWVGETQYFGPGTRLLVL.

This clonotype was recorded a few times. J is TRBJ2-7 and V is TRBV11-2; D uncertain. The CDR3 runs 11 residues. CDR1 is SGHAT, CDR2 FQNNGV, per germline. Between the trimmed V and J ends, which lost 7 bases and 2 bases, there was a span of 6 bases. For the CDR3, the DNA is TGTGCCAGCACGAGTACCTACGAGCAGTACTTC. This codes for CASTSTYEQYF.

This clonotype was seen only a few times. J is TRBJ2-2 and V is TRBV20-1; unclear D gene. The CDR3 extends over 11 amino acids. Trimming pared 6 bases from V and 4 bases from J, leaving 6 bases between. CDR1 is DFQATT and CDR2 is SNEGSKA in the germline V gene (reference sequence). CDR3: CSAESTGELFF. The CDR3 bases are TGCAGTGCGGAAAGCACCGGGGAGCTGTTTTTT.